The entry below gives a single TCR beta chain sequence along with its context. The same CDR3 arises from other DNA sequences in this sample as well. This specimen belongs to a study of shared clonotypes between healthy human individuals. Germline CDR1 reads LGHNA; CDR2 reads YNFKEQ. V lost 1 base and J lost 2, with 11 bases in between. The CDR3 contains 15 residues. The repertoire was sequenced with immunoSEQ multiplex PCR; TCRdb's copy has only in-frame clones and lacks some. The sample carries approximately 940,000 clones, around three quarters recorded once. The TCR sequence derives from a man aged 18 to 30 in good health. The chain combines TRBV4-2 with TRBJ1-1; the D gene is possibly TRBD1 (6 bases). The sample comprised memory CD4+ T cells sorted from blood. Noted subset: CD45RA-negative fraction. The CDR3 DNA follows: TGTGCCAGCAGCCAAGGAGGACAGTACAACACTGAAGCTTTCTTT. Translated, it gives CASSQGGQYNTEAFF.